This entry is about one TCR beta chain. The data stem from a study of T cell responses to AZD1222 COVID-19 vaccine. Profiling relied on immunoSEQ multiplex PCR, and the TCRdb table lists in-frame clones only, not all of them. The repertoire holds 130,000 or so clones, more than 80% seen once, with roughly 7.1% in the top ten. The receptor was derived from an adult who received the MenACWY meningococcal vaccine as a control. This specimen consisted of peripheral blood, obtained 28 days after the second dose of the MenACWY control vaccine.

CDR3 sequence (DNA): TGCGCCAGCAGCAAGGGACTAGCGGGAGCATCGAACACCGGGGAGCTGTTTTTT. This gives the protein CASSKGLAGASNTGELFF. The rearrangement joins TRBV5-1 to TRBJ2-2, with 14 bases matching TRBD2. Germline V CDR1 and CDR2: SGHRS, YFSETQ. The CDR3 contains 18 residues. Unmatched junction bases numbered 5, after V lost 4 bases and J lost 0 bases.